This is a list of T cell receptor beta chains from one sample in a study of blood T cell repertoires in COVID-19. Measured with immunoSEQ multiplex PCR; TCRdb has only the in-frame clones, and not every one. The sample includes roughly 90,000 clones, just under 85% of them seen just once. Sequenced input: peripheral blood. These receptors all come from a man aged 45-60 years with acute or convalescent COVID-19. The conserved cysteine and the conserved F or W are not part of the CDR3 here. D genes are given only for firm matches.

D	length	J	V	CDR3
-	13	TRBJ2-2	TRBV7-2	ASSFGTYRTGELF
-	13	TRBJ1-2	TRBV10-3	AISESERYDSGYT
TRBD1	11	TRBJ1-2	TRBV19	ASRADRAYGYT
-	13	TRBJ1-3	TRBV11-2	ASSLGQGSGNTIY
-	13	TRBJ1-1	TRBV7-6	ASSSGRLGNTEAF
-	13	TRBJ2-3	TRBV7-8	ASSLGRGKADTQY
TRBD1	13	TRBJ1-1	TRBV18	ASSPQEGADTEAF
-	13	TRBJ2-7	TRBV7-3	ASSLFGQSGNEQY
TRBD2	14	TRBJ2-3	TRBV5-1	ASSLPGTSGTDTQY
TRBD1	15	TRBJ1-5	TRBV24-1	ATSDPKTGGTDQPQH
TRBD2	15	TRBJ2-5	TRBV5-1	ASSSTGTSEFGETQY
TRBD1	13	TRBJ1-1	TRBV6-5	ASRAPGQGATEAF
TRBD2	15	TRBJ2-1	TRBV6-1	ASSEALGGMLYNEQF
TRBD1	12	TRBJ1-5	TRBV28	ASRKGQGGEPQH
-	11	TRBJ1-1	TRBV10-1	ASRPGPGTEAF
TRBD2	13	TRBJ2-3	TRBV7-2	ASSFGAGGPDTQY
-	14	TRBJ2-5	TRBV9	ASSVGSQTRGETQY
TRBD2	15	TRBJ2-5	TRBV25-1	ASSEGRTSGVEETQY
-	11	TRBJ1-2	TRBV28	ASSLPLNYGYT
TRBD2	14	TRBJ2-1	TRBV9	ASSVDVGRGKHEQF
-	12	TRBJ2-7	TRBV5-1	ASSLSVDSYEQY
TRBD2	13	TRBJ2-2	TRBV19	ASTGLAGVTGELF
TRBD2	12	TRBJ2-1	TRBV5-1	ASSLNPAGDEQF
-	11	TRBJ2-7	TRBV3-1/TRBV3-2	ASSQQLRHEQY
TRBD1	10	TRBJ1-2	TRBV7-8	ASRGTGSGYT
-	12	TRBJ1-3	TRBV30	AWFRLSSGNTTY
-	14	TRBJ2-3	TRBV21-1	ASSPLVGEGTDTQY
TRBD1	12	TRBJ2-7	TRBV18	ASSPRQGTYEQY